These 8 T cell receptor beta chains were sequenced from one sample in a study of regulatory and conventional T cells in breast cancer. TCRdb re-analysed the PCR reads in MiXCR, keeping a single row per CDR3 protein. The sample holds over 15,000 distinct CDR3 sequences, around 30% seen once. The sample was conventional T cells from blood. These receptors all stem from a female donor in good health.

The chain employs TRBV6-5 and TRBJ2-7; no definite D call. This CDR3 contains 12 residues. CDR1 is MNHEY and CDR2 is SVGAGI in the germline V gene. Trimming cost V 7 bases and J 5 bases, with 12 bases left between them. In DNA, the CDR3 is TGTGCCAGCACGCCAAAGAAGAACGAGCAGTACTTC. The encoded protein is CASTPKKNEQYF.

The CDR3 coding sequence is TGCAGTGCTAGAGATTGGGCCTCCACACTAGCCGCCTACAATGAGCAGTTCTTC. Its translation is CSARDWASTLAAYNEQFF. V and J are TRBV20-1 and TRBJ2-1, with D perhaps matching TRBD2 (6 bases). CDR3 length: 18 amino acids. Germline-derived CDR1 and CDR2 are DFQATT and SNEGSKA (reference sequence). V was cut by 0 bases and J by 2 bases, with 20 bases left in between.

V gene TRBV7-2 combines with J gene TRBJ2-7; TRBD1 might be the D (6 bases). Trimming removed 6 bases from V and 0 bases from J, with 12 bases in between. The CDR3 spans 14 residues. Per the germline V gene, CDR1 is SGHTA and CDR2 is FQGNSA. CDR3 DNA sequence: TGTGCCAGCAGTCGGTGGGACACCTCCTACGAGCAGTACTTC. This sequence encodes CASSRWDTSYEQYF.

Of note for this clonotype: This is likely a read error, given that the CDR3 carries no conserved phenylalanine or tryptophan at its end. J is TRBJ2-1 and V is TRBV7-2; the D gene could be TRBD1 or TRBD2 (7 bases each). The CDR3 has 17 residues. V shed 5 bases and J shed 1 base, with 18 bases lying between them. CDR1 SGHTA and CDR2 FQGNSA come from the germline V gene. DNA for the CDR3: TGTGCCAGCAGCCAGGGGGGAGCGGGGCCTTCCTACAATGAGCAGTTCCTC. Translated, it gives CASSQGGAGPSYNEQFL.

The chain has TRBV7-9 and TRBJ2-1; D uncertain. This CDR3 comprises 14 residues. Looked up from germline, CDR1 is SEHNR and CDR2 is FQNEAQ (reference sequence). The V end was cut by 7 bases, the J end by 6 bases, with 16 bases between. The CDR3 spells CASTGGIWCNEQFF. Here the CDR3 DNA reads TGTGCCAGCACAGGTGGGATCTGGTGCAATGAGCAGTTCTTC.

The chain is built from TRBV7-9 and TRBJ2-5; D is perhaps TRBD1 or TRBD2 (5 bases each). Trimming removed 6 bases at V and 3 bases at J, with 5 bases between. The germline V gene has CDR1 SEHNR and CDR2 FQNEAQ (reference sequence). CDR3 length: 11 residues. The CDR3 DNA sequence: TGTGCCAGCAGGGGGGAAGAGACCCAGTACTTC. The encoded protein is CASRGEETQYF.

The rearrangement links TRBV19 to TRBJ1-2, with D unclear. Per germline, CDR1 LNHDA and CDR2 SQIVND (reference sequence). Trimming removed 4 bases at V and 3 bases at J, with 9 bases between. CDR3 length: 13 residues. The CDR3 DNA sequence: TGTGCCAGTAGTACATCATTTTACTATGGCTACACCTTC. Its protein is CASSTSFYYGYTF.

The chain recombines TRBV7-2 with TRBJ1-5; 10 nucleotides match TRBD1. The CDR3 loop spans 16 amino acids. CDR1 and CDR2 from the germline V gene are SGHTA and FQGNSA. Trimming at V came to 1 base and at J to 2 bases, leaving 2 bases not matched to a gene. The CDR3 is CASSLEGTGGNQPQHF. DNA for the CDR3: TGTGCCAGCAGCTTAGAAGGGACAGGGGGCAATCAGCCCCAGCATTTT.